These 5 T cell receptor beta chains originate from one sample sequenced in a study of spatial heterogeneity in lung cancer. TCRdb reanalysed the 5' RACE reads using MiXCR and keeps one entry per CDR3 protein. The sample consists of about 19,000 distinct CDR3 sequences, 9% to 10% of them appearing once. The sample's time point: blood at routine non-recurrence follow-up after resection. The specimen comprised PBMCs, sampled at follow-up. These receptors came from a female donor with early-stage non-small cell lung cancer.

This clonotype was seen a few times. The rearrangement joins TRBV6-6 to TRBJ2-5, with 10 nucleotides matching TRBD2. Unmatched junction bases numbered 5, after V lost 7 bases and J lost 3 bases. This CDR3 has 14 residues. Germline V gene sequence: CDR1 MNHNY, CDR2 SVGAGI (reference sequence). The CDR3 spells CASTTSGFKETQYF. The CDR3 DNA reads TGTGCCAGCACGACTAGCGGGTTCAAAGAGACCCAGTACTTC.

This clonotype has at least ten counts. This chain links TRBV3-1 with TRBJ1-4, with D uncertain. Trimming took 1 base from V and 11 from J, leaving 11 bases between them. CDR3 length equals 13 residues. The germline V gene encodes CDR1 LGHDT and CDR2 YNNKEL (reference sequence). The CDR3 DNA follows: TGTGCCAGCAGCCAAGGGTATCCGGGGAAACTGTTTTTT. It translates to CASSQGYPGKLFF.

This clonotype came up many times. The J gene is TRBJ1-1, the V gene TRBV2; the D gene is possibly TRBD1 (5 bases). Germline values: CDR1 SNHLY, CDR2 FYNNEI. The CDR3 extends over 14 amino acids. The germline V and J ends were trimmed by 7 bases and 1 base, with 13 bases remaining between them. CDR3 nucleotides: TGTGCCAGCACCGGGACCTATAAGAACACTGAAGCTTTCTTT. Translating gives CASTGTYKNTEAFF.

This clonotype showed up many times. The V call is TRBV20-1, the J call TRBJ2-5; 11 nucleotides match TRBD2. V lost 3 bases to trimming and J lost 6 bases; unmatched junction nucleotides: 6. Germline V gives CDR1 DFQATT, CDR2 SNEGSKA (reference sequence). The CDR3 covers 14 residues. CDR3 protein: CSASPTSGEKTQYF. CDR3 nucleotide sequence: TGCAGTGCTAGCCCGACTAGCGGGGAAAAGACCCAGTACTTC.

The DNA of the CDR3 is TGCAGTGCTAGCACGAATAACTATGGCTACACCTTC. Translated: CSASTNNYGYTF. The chain has TRBV20-1 and TRBJ1-2, with D unresolved. Germline V gives CDR1 DFQATT, CDR2 SNEGSKA (reference sequence). The length of the CDR3 is 12 residues. The V end lost 3 bases, the J end lost 1 base, and 6 bases lay between the germline ends.